One and the same sample provided the 21 T cell receptor beta chains below, sequenced in a study of cytomegalovirus exposure and HLA in healthy donors. PCR primers comprised 60 Vbeta and 13 Jbeta primers. The protocol was immunoSEQ multiplex PCR, while the TCRdb copy is restricted to in-frame clones and leaves out a portion. The sample contains 65,000 or so clones, 60% to 80% of which appear only once. The sample was PBMCs. These receptors were obtained from a woman in her thirties or forties in good health and CMV-seropositive.

This clone occurred a few times. This chain joins TRBV18 and TRBJ2-4; 7 bases are a match to TRBD2. Trimming at V came to 6 bases and at J to 5 bases, leaving 13 bases not matched to a gene. This CDR3 spans 16 amino acids. Germline CDR1 is KGHSH and CDR2 is LQKENI. CDR3 sequence (DNA): TGTGCCAGCTCCTCCCCCGCGGGGGTCCAGGAAAACATTCAGTACTTC. It encodes CASSSPAGVQENIQYF. Drawing the rest from reference TRBV18 and TRBJ2-4, the complete variable domain is NAGVMQNPRHLVRRRGQEARLRCSPMKGHSHVYWYRQLPEEGLKFMVYLQKENIIDESGMPKERFSAEFPKEGPSILRIQQVVRGDSAAYFCASSSPAGVQENIQYFGAGTRLSVL.

The V gene is TRBV7-9, the J gene TRBJ2-5; 8 bases match TRBD1. The CDR3 covers 14 residues. Germline lookup yields CDR1 SEHNR and CDR2 FQNEAQ (reference sequence). Trimming removed 5 bases from V and 3 bases from J; junction bases left unmatched: 5. CDR3 in DNA: TGTGCCAGCAGCAAATCGACAGGGGAAGAGACCCAGTACTTC. Amino acid sequence: CASSKSTGEETQYF.

This sequence joins TRBV9 and TRBJ2-1; the match to TRBD2 covers 9 bases. The V and J ends lost 4 bases and 9 bases, in that order; junction bases with no gene match: 17. This CDR3 comprises 17 residues. CDR1 and CDR2 (germline): SGDLS, YYNGEE. Written as DNA, the CDR3 is TGTGCCAGCAGCTTCGGACTAGCGTGGAGCTCTATAGGTGAGCAGTTCTTC. Translated, it gives CASSFGLAWSSIGEQFF.

The chain couples TRBV19 to TRBJ2-1; TRBD2 agrees at 7 bases. The length of the CDR3 is 17 residues. Germline V gene lookup returns CDR1 LNHDA and CDR2 SQIVND (reference sequence). Unmatched junction bases numbered 16, after V lost 3 bases and J lost 8 bases. In DNA, the CDR3 is TGTGCCAGTAGTATCGCTAGTTGGGGGGGTCGGCGCGATGAGCAGTTCTTC. It yields the protein CASSIASWGGRRDEQFF.

This clone showed up just a few times. This chain links TRBV4-1 with TRBJ1-1; 9 positions match TRBD1. The ends lost 4 bases at V and 10 bases at J; junction bases unmatched: 16. The CDR3 covers 16 residues. Per germline, CDR1 MGHRA and CDR2 YSYEKL. CDR3: CASSPPVGTGYRRAFF. The CDR3 DNA sequence: TGCGCCAGCAGCCCCCCAGTAGGGACAGGGTATCGAAGAGCTTTCTTT.

The V gene is TRBV7-2, the J gene TRBJ2-3, with 8 bases identical to TRBD2. Germline V lookup: CDR1 SGHTA, CDR2 FQGNSA. CDR3 length: 17 amino acids. Losses at the gene ends were 3 bases for V and 2 bases for J; bases not matched to a gene: 10. In DNA, the CDR3 is TGTGCCAGCAGCTTCGGGGGGGGGCCGGGGACCACAGATACGCAGTATTTT. Protein sequence: CASSFGGGPGTTDTQYF.

The rearrangement uses TRBV27 and TRBJ1-2; D might be TRBD1 (5 bases). This CDR3 contains 14 residues. Germline lookup yields CDR1 MNHEY and CDR2 SMNVEV (reference sequence). The ends were cut back, 5 bases at V and 2 bases at J, with 12 bases in the middle. CDR3 coding DNA: TGTGCCAGCAGTCTTGGGGGGAGGAACTATGGCTACACCTTC. It yields the protein CASSLGGRNYGYTF.

The rearrangement links TRBV5-4 to TRBJ1-2, with 8 bases aligning to TRBD1. Germline loops: CDR1 SGHNT, CDR2 YYREEE (reference sequence). The junction had 8 bases not matched to a gene; V was cut back by 4 bases and J by 9 bases. The CDR3 extends over 13 amino acids. The CDR3 region has the DNA TGTGCCAGCAGCCTAATGGGGGACAGGCGCTACACCTTC. It encodes CASSLMGDRRYTF.

The CDR3 spells CASSLGGTLNTGELFF. The CDR3 DNA reads as TGCGCCAGCAGCTTGGGCGGGACTCTTAACACCGGGGAGCTGTTTTTT. This chain joins TRBV5-1 and TRBJ2-2; a possible D gene is TRBD2 (6 bases). Trimming left V 0 bases short and J 2 bases short, with 11 bases between. The germline V gene encodes CDR1 SGHRS and CDR2 YFSETQ. The CDR3 spans 16 residues.

This rearrangement joins TRBV10-1 to TRBJ2-3; the D gene is possibly TRBD2 (7 bases). Trimming removed 2 bases from V and 6 bases from J, with 27 bases in between. The CDR3 sequence is 19 residues long. Per germline, CDR1 WNHNN and CDR2 SYGVQD (reference sequence). CDR3 sequence (DNA): TGCGCCAGCAGTGAGAATTATTTAGGGGGGGGCGATGGGACCGATACGCAGTATTTT. Residues: CASSENYLGGGDGTDTQYF.

This rearrangement joins TRBV5-4 to TRBJ2-5; 9 nucleotides match TRBD2. V lost 0 bases and J lost 5; bases outside the gene matches: 5. This CDR3 contains 15 residues. CDR1 SGHNT and CDR2 YYREEE come from the germline V gene (reference sequence). CDR3: CASSLVRGGGETQYF. For the CDR3, the DNA is TGTGCCAGCAGCTTGGTGCGGGGGGGCGGTGAGACCCAGTACTTC.

The chain has TRBV27 and TRBJ2-7; tentative D call: TRBD2 (6 bases). This CDR3 has 13 amino acids. Trimming pared 5 bases from V and 4 bases from J, leaving 12 bases between. The germline V gene encodes CDR1 MNHEY and CDR2 SMNVEV (reference sequence). In nucleotides, the CDR3 is TGTGCCAGCAGTCCCGGGGCGGGGTACGAGCAGTACTTC. It encodes CASSPGAGYEQYF.

V and J are TRBV27 and TRBJ2-7, with TRBD1 identical over 9 bases. V dropped 2 bases and J dropped 2; count of bases not matched to a gene: 4. Germline V lookup: CDR1 MNHEY, CDR2 SMNVEV (reference sequence). The CDR3 runs 15 residues. The CDR3 reads CASSLGQGTPYEQYF. The CDR3 DNA reads TGTGCCAGCAGTTTAGGACAGGGGACTCCCTACGAGCAGTACTTC.

The chain has TRBV7-6 and TRBJ2-3; 12 bases line up with TRBD2. V lost 5 bases, J lost 4 bases, and 13 bases stayed unmatched. The CDR3 runs to 18 residues. The germline V gene encodes CDR1 SGHVS and CDR2 FNYEAQ. CDR3 protein: CASSPWTSGDPRADTQYF. CDR3 DNA sequence: TGTGCCAGCAGCCCCTGGACTAGCGGGGACCCTCGGGCAGATACGCAGTATTTT.

This clone has a handful of counts. The V gene is TRBV6-4, the J gene TRBJ2-1; 11 bases agree with TRBD2. Per the germline V gene, CDR1 is MRHNA and CDR2 is SNTAGT. V shed 2 bases, J shed 6 bases, and the junction held 6 bases outside the gene matches. The length of the CDR3 is 16 residues. Here the CDR3 DNA reads TGTGCCAGCAGTGACGGGGTAGCGGGGGGGTCCAATGAGCAGTTCTTC. Protein: CASSDGVAGGSNEQFF.

This clone appeared once. The genes are TRBV15 and TRBJ2-6; TRBD1 aligns across 7 bases. This CDR3 spans 18 amino acids. V dropped 2 bases and J dropped 4; count of bases not matched to a gene: 11. From germline, CDR1 is LNHNV and CDR2 YYDKDF (reference sequence). In DNA form, the CDR3 reads TGTGCCACCAGCAGATCCGGGACAGCCAATGTGGGGGCCAACGTCCTGACTTTC. The encoded protein is CATSRSGTANVGANVLTF.

The rearrangement links TRBV10-1 to TRBJ2-2, with D possibly TRBD1 on 6 matching bases. The CDR3 has 13 amino acids. V was trimmed by 5 bases and J by 5 bases, leaving 9 bases between them. CDR1 and CDR2 from the germline V gene are WNHNN and SYGVQD (reference sequence). CDR3 region: CASSNTGTGELFF. Written as DNA, the CDR3 is TGCGCCAGCAGTAACACAGGGACCGGGGAGCTGTTTTTT.

The chain employs TRBV19 and TRBJ1-2, with 10 positions matching TRBD1. Germline-derived CDR1 and CDR2 are LNHDA and SQIVND (reference sequence). CDR3 length: 14 residues. V was pared by 5 bases and J by 4 bases, with 4 bases of the junction left unmatched. The CDR3 loop is CASSDRGRGYGYTF. The CDR3 coding sequence is TGTGCCAGTAGTGACAGGGGGCGCGGCTATGGCTACACCTTC.

V is TRBV5-1 and J is TRBJ2-5; D gene unclear. Germline CDR1 and CDR2: SGHRS and YFSETQ. V gave up 0 bases and J gave up 5 bases, with 5 bases separating them. This CDR3 is 12 amino acids long. This CDR3 is CASSLAGETQYF. CDR3 sequence (DNA): TGCGCCAGCAGCTTGGCCGGGGAGACCCAGTACTTC.

The CDR3 nucleotides read TGTGCCAGCAGCTGGACTCAGGAACATGGCTACACCTTC. Residues: CASSWTQEHGYTF. The V and J genes are TRBV5-8 and TRBJ1-2, with D unclear. The CDR3 sequence is 13 residues long. V was cut by 3 bases and J by 6 bases, with 12 bases left in between. From germline, CDR1 is SGHTS and CDR2 YDEGEE.

The chain combines TRBV4-3 with TRBJ1-5; 7 bases line up with TRBD1. Per germline, CDR1 LGHNA and CDR2 YSLEER. Losses at the gene ends were 4 bases for V and 1 base for J; bases not matched to a gene: 4. The CDR3 has 15 residues. CDR3: CASSRTGLSNQPQHF. The DNA for the CDR3 is TGCGCCAGCAGCCGGACAGGCCTCAGCAATCAGCCCCAGCATTTT.